The present entry profiles one T cell receptor beta chain with its context. The data stem from a study of blood T cell repertoires in COVID-19. Turning to the study itself: The United States, Italy and Spain supplied acute and convalescent COVID-19 samples.

The V and J ends lost 4 bases and 8 bases, in that order; junction bases with no gene match: 2. The CDR3 spans 14 residues. The germline CDR1 and CDR2 sequences are KGHSH and LQKENI. Profiled with immunoSEQ multiplex PCR; TCRdb holds only in-frame clones, not every one. The sample shows some 490,000 clones, less than 90% of them seen only once. The rearrangement uses TRBV18 and TRBJ1-6, with 10 bases fitting TRBD1. This clonotype was obtained from a woman aged 55-69 years who had recovered from COVID-19. What was sequenced was PBMCs or T cells enriched from blood (not recorded which). This CDR3 is CASSRGQGDSPLHF. Written as DNA, the CDR3 is TGTGCCAGCTCACGCGGACAGGGGGATTCACCCCTCCACTTT.